What follows are 23 T cell receptor beta chains derived from one specimen sequenced in a study of cytotoxic CD8 clonotypes in ibrutinib-treated CLL. Here immunoSEQ multiplex PCR was the method, and the copy in TCRdb shows in-frame clones only, minus some. Of 250,000 to 350,000 clones listed, 76% are singletons. Source: PBMCs, taken at disease progression, from a patient treated with ibrutinib. These receptors all come from a human donor with chronic lymphocytic leukemia.

V usage is TRBV20-1 and J usage is TRBJ1-1; D remains unclear. The CDR3 contains 11 residues. Germline CDR1 and CDR2: DFQATT and SNEGSKA (reference sequence). The V gene lost 6 bases and the J gene lost 5 bases, with 10 bases spanning the gap. The CDR3 region has the DNA TGCAGTGCCTTACGGTTGACTGAAGCTTTCTTT. Its translation: CSALRLTEAFF.

This clone is a singleton in its sample. The rearrangement links TRBV5-6 to TRBJ2-7; D is unclear. V was trimmed by 2 bases and J by 3 bases, leaving 18 bases between them. The CDR3 spans 16 residues. Germline-derived CDR1 and CDR2 are SGHDT and YYEEEE. The CDR3 DNA reads TGTGCCAGCAGCTTAGGGCAGGCCTACAGTCTCTACGAGCAGTACTTC. The encoded protein is CASSLGQAYSLYEQYF.

As concerns this clone: A read error may produce the germline difference seen at one junction end. V is TRBV29-1 and J is TRBJ2-6; D unresolved. The CDR3 consists of 15 residues. The germline V gene encodes CDR1 SQVTM and CDR2 ANQGSEA. The chain's CDR3 is CSVLKALAGTNVLTF. DNA for the CDR3: TGCAGCGTTCTTAAGGCGTTGGCTGGGACCAACGTCCTGACTTTC. The entire variable domain, with the rest obtained from reference TRBV29-1 and TRBJ2-6, is as follows: SAVISQKPSRDICQRGTSLTIQCQVDSQVTMMFWYRQQPGQSLTLIATANQGSEATYESGFVIDKFPISRPNLTFSTLTVSNMSPEDSSIYLCSVLKALAGTNVLTFGAGSRLTVL.

This clone appeared a few times. The rearrangement links TRBV27 to TRBJ2-7; D ambiguous. The CDR3 is 13 residues long. The ends were cut back, 3 bases at V and 3 bases at J, with 9 bases in the middle. Per germline, CDR1 MNHEY and CDR2 SMNVEV (reference sequence). Written as DNA, the CDR3 is TGTGCCAGCAGTTTCGGCCCTATCTACGAGCAGTACTTC. Protein: CASSFGPIYEQYF.

The chain has TRBV2 and TRBJ2-2; tentatively, D is TRBD1 (6 bases). The CDR3 extends over 13 amino acids. The germline V and J ends were trimmed by 9 bases and 1 base, with 9 bases remaining between them. Germline values: CDR1 SNHLY, CDR2 FYNNEI. In DNA, the CDR3 is TGTGCCAGGCAGGGACAGAACACCGGGGAGCTGTTTTTT. It yields the protein CARQGQNTGELFF.

This chain connects TRBV5-1 to TRBJ2-3, with TRBD1 as a possible D gene (5 bases). Trimming shortened V by 1 base and J by 2 bases, and 17 bases separated the two germline ends. CDR1 and CDR2 from the germline V gene are SGHRS and YFSETQ. CDR3 length: 17 residues. CDR3 in amino acids: CASSLSWGRNPTDTQYF. CDR3 DNA sequence: TGCGCCAGCAGCTTGTCCTGGGGCCGCAACCCCACAGATACGCAGTATTTT.

The chain carries TRBV28 and TRBJ2-2, with D perhaps TRBD1 (6 bases). The CDR3 is made up of 12 amino acids. The germline V gene encodes CDR1 MDHEN and CDR2 SYDVKM. V lost 4 bases and J lost 6, with 6 bases in between. The CDR3, as DNA: TGTGCCAGCAGTTACAGGGCCGGGGAGCTGTTTTTT. Its translation is CASSYRAGELFF.

This clone was counted between two and nine times. The chain uses TRBV11-2 and TRBJ2-5; D is unclear. Germline CDR1 reads SGHAT; CDR2 reads FQNNGV. Trimming left V 0 bases short and J 1 base short, with 9 bases between. The CDR3 sequence is 15 residues long. In nucleotides, the CDR3 is TGTGCCAGCAGCTTAGAAGTCAGGCCCCAAGAGACCCAGTACTTC. Protein product: CASSLEVRPQETQYF.

The genes are TRBV6-5 and TRBJ2-1, with 9 bases matching TRBD1. There are 15 residues in the CDR3. J gave up 6 bases and V 6 bases, and 9 bases lay outside the gene matches. Germline V gene sequence: CDR1 MNHEY, CDR2 SVGAGI. This chain's CDR3 is CASSTGTGFPNEQFF. Here the CDR3 DNA reads TGTGCCAGCAGCACCGGGACAGGGTTTCCCAATGAGCAGTTCTTC.

The chain joins TRBV5-4 to TRBJ2-1; 8 bases are a match to TRBD2. V shed 1 base, J shed 9 bases, and the junction held 9 bases outside the gene matches. The germline CDR1 and CDR2 sequences are SGHNT and YYREEE (reference sequence). The length of the CDR3 is 15 residues. The CDR3 DNA reads as TGTGCCAGCAGCTTGTGGGGACTAGGGCTGGGTGAGCAGTTCTTC. This codes for CASSLWGLGLGEQFF.

The chain carries TRBV5-4 and TRBJ2-3; 10 bases fit TRBD2. Losses at the gene ends were 3 bases for V and 4 bases for J; bases not matched to a gene: 14. Germline CDR1 SGHNT, CDR2 YYREEE (reference sequence). This CDR3 is built from 18 residues. CDR3 in DNA: TGTGCCAGCAGCTGGGACTTCCTACTAGCGGGGCAAGCAGATACGCAGTATTTT. This gives the protein CASSWDFLLAGQADTQYF. The whole variable domain, filled in from reference TRBV5-4 and TRBJ2-3, reads ETGVTQSPTHLIKTRGQQVTLRCSSQSGHNTVSWYQQALGQGPQFIFQYYREEENGRGNFPPRFSGLQFPNYSSELNVNALELDDSALYLCASSWDFLLAGQADTQYFGPGTRLTVL.

As for this clone: Mismatch with germline at one junction end may stem from a read error. The V and J genes are TRBV20-1 and TRBJ2-1; D tentatively fits TRBD1 or TRBD2 (5 bases each). Germline CDR1 is DFQATT and CDR2 is SNEGSKA (reference sequence). This CDR3 is built from 10 residues. The CDR3 region has the DNA TGTTCGTCCAGGGAGCACTCCACGATCTTC. The encoded protein is CSSREHSTIF.

The sample holds one count of this clone. Other DNA sequences in the same sample also yield this CDR3. The genes are TRBV18 and TRBJ2-5; no reliable D call. The CDR3 loop spans 12 amino acids. V was clipped by 0 bases and J by 5 bases, with 4 bases between them. From germline, CDR1 is KGHSH and CDR2 LQKENI. The CDR3 nucleotides read TGTGCCAGCTCACCACCGGCTGAGACCCAGTACTTC. It is translated as CASSPPAETQYF.

The J gene is TRBJ2-7, the V gene TRBV13, with D possibly matching TRBD1 (5 bases). The CDR3 is 15 amino acids. The germline V gene has CDR1 PRHDT and CDR2 FYEKMQ (reference sequence). Trimming removed 5 bases from V and 3 bases from J, with 17 bases in between. The CDR3 here is CASSKRQTNRYEQYF. The CDR3, as DNA: TGTGCCAGCAGCAAACGACAGACAAATCGCTACGAGCAGTACTTC.

The gene calls are TRBV9 and TRBJ1-2; 7 bases align to TRBD1. The CDR3 has 13 residues. Germline V gene lookup returns CDR1 SGDLS and CDR2 YYNGEE. The trim removed 4 bases at V and 8 bases at J, leaving 8 bases unmatched. This chain's CDR3 is CASSPRQGWGYTF. In DNA, the CDR3 is TGTGCCAGCAGCCCACGACAGGGATGGGGCTACACCTTC.

This sequence joins TRBV9 and TRBJ2-4; 7 positions match TRBD1. In germline, CDR1 is SGDLS, CDR2 YYNGEE. This CDR3 has 15 residues. V gave up 0 bases and J gave up 6 bases; unmatched junction bases: 6. The CDR3 DNA follows: TGTGCCAGCAGCGTAGGGACAGGTTTGATAAACATTCAGTACTTC. Its translation is CASSVGTGLINIQYF.

J is TRBJ2-7 and V is TRBV5-1; D may be TRBD1 (5 bases). The V and J ends lost 0 bases and 6 bases respectively, with 10 bases between them. The germline gives CDR1 SGHRS, CDR2 YFSETQ. The CDR3 has 13 amino acids. CDR3 coding DNA: TGCGCCAGCAGCTTGGCCGCAGGGATCGAGCAGTACTTC. Encoded protein: CASSLAAGIEQYF.

The chain has TRBV11-2 and TRBJ1-1; D not resolved. V was trimmed by 3 bases and J by 2 bases, leaving 7 bases between them. The CDR3 has 13 amino acids. Germline CDR1 is SGHAT and CDR2 is FQNNGV. CDR3 in amino acids: CASSFAENTEAFF. The CDR3 DNA sequence: TGTGCCAGCAGCTTCGCGGAAAACACTGAAGCTTTCTTT.

The chain employs TRBV14 and TRBJ2-7, with D perhaps TRBD1 (5 bases). This CDR3 has 16 residues. Trimming left V 5 bases short and J 4 bases short, with 21 bases between. Germline assignment: CDR1 SGHDN and CDR2 FVKESK. CDR3 DNA: TGTGCCAGCAGCTTTCTTACAGGCGGCCCGATTTACGAGCAGTACTTC. Protein sequence: CASSFLTGGPIYEQYF.

The V call is TRBV6-5, the J call TRBJ2-1; tentatively, D is TRBD1 (6 bases). The germline gives CDR1 MNHEY, CDR2 SVGAGI. The CDR3 length is 13 residues. V was clipped by 2 bases and J by 9 bases, with 11 bases between them. The CDR3 DNA follows: TGTGCCAGCAGTTACGGGGGCGGTGGTGAGCAGTTCTTC. As protein: CASSYGGGGEQFF.

Only a few counts were recorded for this clone. The chain employs TRBV5-3 and TRBJ2-1; no definite D call. TRBV5-3 is assigned to the ORF class and has an uncertain function. CDR3 length: 14 amino acids. The V end lost 1 base, the J end lost 5 bases, and 10 bases lay between the germline ends. CDR3 DNA: TGTGCCAGAAGCTTGAACACTTCTGACAATGAGCAGTTCTTC. This gives the protein CARSLNTSDNEQFF.

In its sample, this clone was seen once. V usage is TRBV4-1 and J usage is TRBJ1-6; unclear D gene. The germline CDR1 and CDR2 sequences are MGHRA and YSYEKL. The CDR3 length is 20 residues. V lost 2 bases and J 7 bases, leaving 27 bases between the germline ends. CDR3 loop: CASSQFFPRTDTAMNSPLHF. As DNA, the CDR3 is TGCGCCAGCAGCCAATTCTTTCCCAGAACAGACACCGCCATGAATTCACCCCTCCACTTT.

The chain links TRBV7-2 to TRBJ2-7; possibly TRBD1 or TRBD2 for D (5 bases each). The ends were cut back, 5 bases at V and 5 bases at J, with 13 bases in the middle. The CDR3 length is 13 residues. Germline CDR1 is SGHTA and CDR2 is FQGNSA. The CDR3 nucleotides read TGTGCCAGCAGCCCATCGGGGCCCCACGAGCAGTACTTC. Amino acids: CASSPSGPHEQYF.